The 14 T cell receptor beta chains reported below all come from one sample, sequenced in a study of OX40 agonist ivuxolimab in advanced cancers. Clones were sequenced by immunoSEQ multiplex PCR, and TCRdb holds only the in-frame ones, with some missing. The sample consists of 70,000 to 95,000 clones, just over 85% of them appearing once. The sample was CD4+ or CD8+ T cells sorted from blood, taken in a trial of the OX40 agonist ivuxolimab. The receptors derive from an adult with an advanced solid tumor such as melanoma, head and neck, liver or kidney cancer.

The chain uses TRBV18 and TRBJ1-5; 7 bases map to TRBD1. The trim removed 4 bases at V and 7 bases at J, leaving 7 bases unmatched. There are 14 residues in the CDR3. Germline CDR1 is KGHSH and CDR2 is LQKENI. The CDR3 region has the DNA TGTGCCAGCTCACTACAGGGGAGTCGACAGCCCCAGCATTTT. Translated, it gives CASSLQGSRQPQHF.

The chain recombines TRBV5-8 with TRBJ1-5; possibly TRBD1 for D (6 bases). Germline CDR1 is SGHTS and CDR2 is YDEGEE. With 3 bases removed from V and 3 bases from J, the gap between germline ends came to 7 bases. CDR3 length: 13 residues. The CDR3 DNA reads as TGTGCCAGCAGCTACAGGGCCAATCAGCCCCAGCATTTT. It codes for CASSYRANQPQHF. The entire variable domain, with the rest obtained from reference TRBV5-8 and TRBJ1-5, is as follows: EAGVTQSPTHLIKTRGQQATLRCSPISGHTSVYWYQQALGLGLQFLLWYDEGEERNRGNFPPRFSGRQFPNYSSELNVNALELEDSALYLCASSYRANQPQHFGDGTRLSIL.

V and J are TRBV9 and TRBJ1-2; TRBD1 is a possible D gene (5 bases). V was shortened by 0 bases and J by 8 bases, with 11 bases between the two germline ends. The CDR3 sequence is 13 residues long. Germline CDR1 is SGDLS and CDR2 is YYNGEE. CDR3 coding DNA: TGTGCCAGCAGCGTAGAGTCAGGGTGGGGCTACACCTTC. Its protein product is CASSVESGWGYTF.

This chain uses TRBV12-5 with TRBJ1-1, with 9 bases matching TRBD1. Per germline, CDR1 LGHNT and CDR2 FRNRAP. The trim removed 5 bases at V and 9 bases at J, leaving 4 bases unmatched. This CDR3 contains 12 residues. The CDR3 reads CASGPGTGKAFF. CDR3 nucleotides: TGTGCTAGTGGTCCCGGGACAGGGAAAGCTTTCTTT. The whole variable domain, filled in from reference TRBV12-5 and TRBJ1-1, reads DARVTQTPRHKVTEMGQEVTMRCQPILGHNTVFWYRQTMMQGLELLAYFRNRAPLDDSGMPKDRFSAEMPDATLATLKIQPSEPRDSAVYFCASGPGTGKAFFGQGTRLTVV.

This clone was counted only a few times. The V call is TRBV7-2, the J call TRBJ2-5; D gene unclear. The CDR3 is 12 residues long. Trimming removed 1 base at V and 5 bases at J, with 5 bases between. Per germline, CDR1 SGHTA and CDR2 FQGNSA. The CDR3 DNA reads TGTGCCAGCAGCTTAGTCGTGGAGACCCAGTACTTC. It specifies CASSLVVETQYF. The whole variable domain, remainder taken from reference TRBV7-2 and TRBJ2-5, is GAGVSQSPSNKVTEKGKDVELRCDPISGHTALYWYRQSLGQGLEFLIYFQGNSAPDKSGLPSDRFSAERTGGSVSTLTIQRTQQEDSAVYLCASSLVVETQYFGPGTRLLVL.

The chain recombines TRBV6-1 with TRBJ2-6; 10 positions match TRBD1. Looked up from germline, CDR1 is MNHNS and CDR2 is SASEGT. There are 18 residues in the CDR3. V was pared by 4 bases and J by 0 bases, with 6 bases of the junction left unmatched. The CDR3 protein is CASSATGGPLSGANVLTF. DNA for the CDR3: TGTGCCAGCAGTGCGACAGGGGGCCCCCTCTCTGGGGCCAACGTCCTGACTTTC.

The chain combines TRBV5-1 with TRBJ2-1; D not resolved. The CDR3 is 15 residues long. Germline values: CDR1 SGHRS, CDR2 YFSETQ. V lost 0 bases to trimming and J lost 0 bases, with 7 bases between them. The CDR3 bases are TGCGCCAGCAGCTTGGCCCCCACCTCCTACAATGAGCAGTTCTTC. This codes for CASSLAPTSYNEQFF.

The V call is TRBV5-4, the J call TRBJ2-3; a weak D match, TRBD1 (8 bases). This CDR3 has 17 residues. Germline loops: CDR1 SGHNT, CDR2 YYREEE (reference sequence). V was clipped by 4 bases and J by 0 bases, with 18 bases between them. In DNA form, the CDR3 reads TGTGCCAGCAGCACCACAGGGGGAGGGTCTAGCACAGATACGCAGTATTTT. Protein product: CASSTTGGGSSTDTQYF.

This chain connects TRBV27 to TRBJ1-4; the match to TRBD1 covers 7 bases. Unmatched junction bases numbered 18, after V lost 6 bases and J lost 11 bases. The V gene's germline CDR1 is MNHEY and CDR2 SMNVEV (reference sequence). This CDR3 spans 16 amino acids. This chain's CDR3 is CASRFQGGRGGGKLFF. The CDR3 nucleotides read TGTGCCAGCAGATTTCAGGGGGGACGGGGTGGTGGGAAACTGTTTTTT.

CDR3 loop: CASSSPTLARETQYF. The DNA for the CDR3 is TGTGCCAGCAGTTCCCCGACTCTAGCTCGGGAGACCCAGTACTTC. This rearrangement joins TRBV7-2 to TRBJ2-5, with a tentative D call TRBD2 (5 bases). This CDR3 is 15 amino acids long. Trimming left V 6 bases short and J 5 bases short, with 19 bases between. Germline CDR1 is SGHTA and CDR2 is FQGNSA.

This sequence joins TRBV7-9 and TRBJ1-4, with D uncertain. CDR1 SEHNR and CDR2 FQNEAQ come from the germline V gene (reference sequence). This CDR3 comprises 15 residues. The ends were cut back, 5 bases at V and 7 bases at J, with 17 bases in the middle. In nucleotides, the CDR3 is TGTGCCAGCAGCCGGCCCGACATTACCGGTGAAAAACTGTTTTTT. Protein sequence: CASSRPDITGEKLFF.

The chain combines TRBV7-2 with TRBJ2-4; D is uncertain. This CDR3 comprises 13 residues. V was cut by 3 bases and J by 10 bases, with 13 bases left in between. CDR1 is SGHTA, CDR2 FQGNSA, per germline. CDR3 amino acids: CASSFAELGIQYF. The DNA for the CDR3 is TGTGCCAGCAGCTTTGCGGAGTTAGGGATTCAGTACTTC.

The chain is built from TRBV7-3 and TRBJ2-1, with D perhaps given as TRBD1 or TRBD2 (6 bases each). The V gene lost 1 base and the J gene lost 9 bases, with 10 bases spanning the gap. The CDR3 is made up of 13 amino acids. From germline, CDR1 is SGHTA and CDR2 FQGTGA. In DNA form, the CDR3 reads TGTGCCAGCAGCTTAAAGGGGGGCCTTGAGCAGTTCTTC. It translates to CASSLKGGLEQFF.

This chain joins TRBV6-1 and TRBJ2-1; TRBD2 aligns across 7 bases. The trim removed 10 bases at V and 9 bases at J, leaving 12 bases unmatched. CDR3 size: 13 residues. In germline, CDR1 is MNHNS, CDR2 SASEGT. This chain's CDR3 is CATTRREKGEQFF. The CDR3 coding sequence is TGTGCCACCACGAGGCGGGAGAAGGGTGAGCAGTTCTTC.